Sequencing of this T cell receptor (beta chain) was carried out in a study of cytomegalovirus exposure and HLA in healthy donors. On the study more broadly: Around 76% of several hundred genotyped donors fell in the Caucasian-associated ancestry cluster. Study conclusions and caveats: Per a later analysis, approximately 16,000 TCR beta sequences showed association with HLA alleles at 0.05 false discovery rate. Cytomegalovirus-associated TCR beta chains were listed, numbering some 170. A prior analysis recorded that most TCR beta V segments were productive about 90% or about 30% of the time.

The V gene lost 2 bases and the J gene lost 0 bases, with 11 bases spanning the gap. The CDR3 contains 14 residues. The germline V gene encodes CDR1 GTSNPN and CDR2 SVGIG (reference sequence). This PCR relied on a set of 60 Vbeta primers and 13 Jbeta primers. Sequenced by immunoSEQ multiplex PCR; TCRdb stores in-frame clones only, minus some. The sample has 140,000 or so clones. A word on this clone: The target antigen is unknown.

The receptor's source is a male donor in good health and CMV-seronegative. This chain joins TRBV30 and TRBJ2-7; D might be TRBD2 (5 bases). The sample consisted of PBMCs. The CDR3 loop is CAWSSGLSSYEQYF. CDR3 DNA: TGTGCCTGGAGTAGCGGATTAAGCTCCTACGAGCAGTACTTC.